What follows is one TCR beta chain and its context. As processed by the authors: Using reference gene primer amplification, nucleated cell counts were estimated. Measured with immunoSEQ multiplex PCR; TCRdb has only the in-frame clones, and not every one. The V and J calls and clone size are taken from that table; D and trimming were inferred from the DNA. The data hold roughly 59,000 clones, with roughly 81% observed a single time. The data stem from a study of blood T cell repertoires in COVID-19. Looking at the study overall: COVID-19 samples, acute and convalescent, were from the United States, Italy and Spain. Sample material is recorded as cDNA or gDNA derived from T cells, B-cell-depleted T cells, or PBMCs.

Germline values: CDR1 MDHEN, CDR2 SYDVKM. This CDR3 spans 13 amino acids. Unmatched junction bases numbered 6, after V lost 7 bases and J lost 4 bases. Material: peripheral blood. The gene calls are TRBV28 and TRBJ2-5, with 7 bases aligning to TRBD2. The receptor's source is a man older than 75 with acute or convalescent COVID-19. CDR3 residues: CASNGLESETQYF. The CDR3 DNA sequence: TGTGCCAGCAATGGACTAGAATCAGAGACCCAGTACTTC.